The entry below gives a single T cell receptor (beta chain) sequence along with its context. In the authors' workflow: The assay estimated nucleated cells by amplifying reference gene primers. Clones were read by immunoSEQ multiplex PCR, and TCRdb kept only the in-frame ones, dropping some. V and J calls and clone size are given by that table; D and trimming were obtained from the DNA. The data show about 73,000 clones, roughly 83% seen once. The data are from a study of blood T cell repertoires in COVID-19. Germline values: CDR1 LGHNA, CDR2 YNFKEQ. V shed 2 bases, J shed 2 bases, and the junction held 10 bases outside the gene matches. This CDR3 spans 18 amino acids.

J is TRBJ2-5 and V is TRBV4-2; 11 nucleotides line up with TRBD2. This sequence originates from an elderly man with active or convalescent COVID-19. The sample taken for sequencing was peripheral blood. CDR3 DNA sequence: TGTGCCAGCAGCCAAAGGAAGGGGACTAGCGGAACACAAGAGACCCAGTACTTC. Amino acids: CASSQRKGTSGTQETQYF.